The sequence of this T cell receptor beta chain was determined in a study of blood T cell repertoires in COVID-19. About the research overall: Acute and convalescent COVID-19 specimens originated in the United States, Italy and Spain. T cells, B-cell-depleted T cells, or PBMCs provided the cDNA or gDNA that served as material.

Only in-frame clones appear in the TCRdb table, and some are missing; sequencing was by immunoSEQ multiplex PCR. There are just over 650,000 clones in the sample; 85% to 90% occur only once, and more than 0.25% lies in the top ten. This clone appeared a single time. Trimming left V 1 base short and J 5 bases short, with 16 bases between. Germline CDR1 SGHTS, CDR2 YDEGEE. This CDR3 has 16 amino acids. The specimen was peripheral blood. V is TRBV5-8 and J is TRBJ1-5, with a weak D call TRBD1 (5 bases). The clonotype comes from a woman between 18 and 29 years old with acute or convalescent COVID-19. Here the CDR3 DNA reads TGTGCCAGCAGCTTGATCGGGGCCGGGACTTATCAGCCCCAGCATTTT. Its protein product is CASSLIGAGTYQPQHF.